This is a list of T cell receptor beta chains from one sample in a study of lymphopenia after photon versus proton radiotherapy. Measured with immunoSEQ multiplex PCR; TCRdb has only the in-frame clones, and not every one. The sample holds under 80,000 clones, approximately 83% seen once. This specimen consisted of peripheral blood, obtained from a patient treated with photon-based radiotherapy. These receptors were obtained from a man aged 35-49 years with gastric cancer. The CDR3 runs from the conserved cysteine through the conserved F or W. Fields, in order: CDR3 protein, CDR3 DNA, D gene, J gene, clone size, V gene. D genes are given only for firm matches. Only part of the rows carry a size: once, few, many, or a class if the clone is expanded.

CDR3 protein: CASSFPGTGWMNTEAFF
CDR3 DNA: TGTGCCAGCAGCTTCCCCGGGACAGGGTGGATGAACACTGAAGCTTTCTTT
D gene: TRBD1
J gene: TRBJ1-1
clone size: -
V gene: TRBV5-8

CDR3 protein: CASSDSVGNTIYF
CDR3 DNA: TGTGCCAGCAGCGACTCTGTTGGAAACACCATATATTTT
D gene: -
J gene: TRBJ1-3
clone size: -
V gene: TRBV9

CDR3 protein: CASSASGGRGNSPLHF
CDR3 DNA: TGTGCCAGCAGCGCGAGCGGAGGCAGGGGAAATTCACCCCTCCACTTT
D gene: -
J gene: TRBJ1-6
clone size: -
V gene: TRBV7-9

CDR3 protein: CASSYQGIEAFF
CDR3 DNA: TGTGCCAGCAGTTACCAGGGAATTGAAGCTTTCTTT
D gene: -
J gene: TRBJ1-1
clone size: -
V gene: TRBV6-5

CDR3 protein: CASSHLQGEAEAFF
CDR3 DNA: TGTGCCAGTAGTCATTTACAGGGGGAGGCTGAAGCTTTCTTT
D gene: TRBD1
J gene: TRBJ1-1
clone size: -
V gene: TRBV19

CDR3 protein: CASSQELGSGYTF
CDR3 DNA: TGTGCCAGCAGCCAAGAGTTAGGGAGCGGCTACACCTTC
D gene: -
J gene: TRBJ1-2
clone size: once
V gene: TRBV4-2

CDR3 protein: CAWMSGGNTGELFF
CDR3 DNA: TGTGCCTGGATGTCCGGGGGCAACACCGGGGAGCTGTTTTTT
D gene: -
J gene: TRBJ2-2
clone size: -
V gene: TRBV30

CDR3 protein: CASSPGASGAYEQYF
CDR3 DNA: TGCGCCAGCAGCCCCGGGGCGTCGGGGGCCTACGAGCAGTACTTC
D gene: -
J gene: TRBJ2-7
clone size: -
V gene: TRBV5-1

CDR3 protein: CSASPPYGYTF
CDR3 DNA: TGCAGTGCTAGTCCCCCCTATGGCTACACCTTC
D gene: -
J gene: TRBJ1-2
clone size: -
V gene: TRBV20-1

CDR3 protein: CASSWGRAEAFF
CDR3 DNA: TGTGCCAGCTCTTGGGGGAGGGCTGAAGCTTTCTTT
D gene: -
J gene: TRBJ1-1
clone size: -
V gene: TRBV2

CDR3 protein: CASSGGAPPPDTQYF
CDR3 DNA: TGTGCCAGCAGCGGGGGGGCCCCTCCCCCAGATACGCAGTATTTT
D gene: -
J gene: TRBJ2-3
clone size: -
V gene: TRBV11-2

CDR3 protein: CASSPVFSSNSPLHF
CDR3 DNA: TGTGCCAGCTCACCGGTCTTCAGTTCGAATTCACCCCTCCACTTT
D gene: -
J gene: TRBJ1-6
clone size: -
V gene: TRBV18

CDR3 protein: CASSLWGSGEKLFF
CDR3 DNA: TGTGCCAGCAGTTTATGGGGGAGTGGCGAAAAACTGTTTTTT
D gene: -
J gene: TRBJ1-4
clone size: few
V gene: TRBV27

CDR3 protein: CASSQFPGATDTQYF
CDR3 DNA: TGCGCCAGCAGCCAATTTCCGGGGGCCACAGATACGCAGTATTTT
D gene: -
J gene: TRBJ2-3
clone size: -
V gene: TRBV4-1

CDR3 protein: CASSTNRGSYEQYF
CDR3 DNA: TGTGCCAGCAGTACCAACAGGGGCTCCTACGAGCAGTACTTC
D gene: TRBD1
J gene: TRBJ2-7
clone size: -
V gene: TRBV6-5

CDR3 protein: CASRPAGTTDTQYF
CDR3 DNA: TGTGCCAGCAGGCCAGCCGGTACCACAGATACGCAGTATTTT
D gene: -
J gene: TRBJ2-3
clone size: once
V gene: TRBV6-5

CDR3 protein: CATSRVGTRVSTDTQYF
CDR3 DNA: TGTGCCACCAGCAGAGTTGGGACTCGCGTATCCACAGATACGCAGTATTTT
D gene: -
J gene: TRBJ2-3
clone size: -
V gene: TRBV15

CDR3 protein: CASSQERRPPQTQYF
CDR3 DNA: TGCGCCAGCAGCCAAGAGAGGCGCCCGCCCCAGACCCAGTACTTC
D gene: -
J gene: TRBJ2-5
clone size: -
V gene: TRBV4-3

CDR3 protein: CASSWTRGGTSSYEQYF
CDR3 DNA: TGCGCCAGCAGCTGGACCCGCGGTGGGACGAGCTCCTACGAGCAGTACTTC
D gene: -
J gene: TRBJ2-7
clone size: once
V gene: TRBV5-1

CDR3 protein: CASIRTGGAGGELFF
CDR3 DNA: TGTGCCAGTATTAGGACAGGGGGCGCAGGCGGGGAGCTGTTTTTT
D gene: TRBD1
J gene: TRBJ2-2
clone size: -
V gene: TRBV19

CDR3 protein: CASKSGMGNEKLFF
CDR3 DNA: TGCGCCAGCAAATCGGGAATGGGTAATGAAAAACTGTTTTTT
D gene: -
J gene: TRBJ1-4
clone size: -
V gene: TRBV5-1

CDR3 protein: CASSKIANTGELFF
CDR3 DNA: TGTGCCAGCTCAAAAATCGCGAACACCGGGGAGCTGTTTTTT
D gene: -
J gene: TRBJ2-2
clone size: -
V gene: TRBV18

CDR3 protein: CASSSGTGLLNTGELFF
CDR3 DNA: TGTGCCAGCAGCTCCGGGACAGGCCTCTTGAACACCGGGGAGCTGTTTTTT
D gene: TRBD1
J gene: TRBJ2-2
clone size: -
V gene: TRBV5-4

CDR3 protein: CASSTPGQGVYTGELFF
CDR3 DNA: TGTGCCAGTAGTACCCCGGGACAGGGGGTTTACACCGGGGAGCTGTTTTTT
D gene: TRBD1
J gene: TRBJ2-2
clone size: -
V gene: TRBV19

CDR3 protein: CASTKQGAITEAFF
CDR3 DNA: TGTGCTAGCACAAAACAGGGGGCGATCACTGAAGCTTTCTTT
D gene: TRBD1
J gene: TRBJ1-1
clone size: -
V gene: TRBV12-5

CDR3 protein: CASSLGGQETQYF
CDR3 DNA: TGCGCCAGCAGCTTGGGGGGGCAAGAGACCCAGTACTTC
D gene: -
J gene: TRBJ2-5
clone size: once
V gene: TRBV5-1

CDR3 protein: CASSPTWDQETQYF
CDR3 DNA: TGTGCCAGCAGTCCCACCTGGGATCAAGAGACCCAGTACTTC
D gene: -
J gene: TRBJ2-5
clone size: -
V gene: TRBV7-2

CDR3 protein: CASSESIGQGFSNQPQHF
CDR3 DNA: TGTGCCAGCAGTGAATCGATAGGACAGGGATTTAGCAATCAGCCCCAGCATTTT
D gene: TRBD1
J gene: TRBJ1-5
clone size: -
V gene: TRBV2

CDR3 protein: CASSIWTLNSPLHF
CDR3 DNA: TGTGCCAGTAGTATTTGGACATTAAATTCACCCCTCCACTTT
D gene: -
J gene: TRBJ1-6
clone size: -
V gene: TRBV19

CDR3 protein: CATQQIQAGEPSYEQYF
CDR3 DNA: TGTGCCACCCAGCAAATCCAAGCCGGGGAACCCTCCTACGAGCAGTACTTC
D gene: -
J gene: TRBJ2-7
clone size: -
V gene: TRBV21-1

CDR3 protein: CASSYRTGVPNEKLFF
CDR3 DNA: TGTGCCAGCAGCTATAGGACAGGGGTTCCTAATGAAAAACTGTTTTTT
D gene: TRBD1
J gene: TRBJ1-4
clone size: few
V gene: TRBV9

CDR3 protein: CASSSRVYGELFF
CDR3 DNA: TGTGCCAGCTCATCCAGGGTTTACGGGGAGCTGTTTTTT
D gene: -
J gene: TRBJ2-2
clone size: -
V gene: TRBV18

CDR3 protein: CASRGTGTTGELFF
CDR3 DNA: TGTGCCAGCAGGGGGACGGGGACCACCGGGGAGCTGTTTTTT
D gene: -
J gene: TRBJ2-2
clone size: -
V gene: TRBV6-5

CDR3 protein: CASRSPQDSYGYTF
CDR3 DNA: TGTGCCAGTAGGAGTCCCCAAGACAGCTATGGCTACACCTTC
D gene: -
J gene: TRBJ1-2
clone size: -
V gene: TRBV19

CDR3 protein: CASRKAGMDTEAFF
CDR3 DNA: TGTGCCAGCAGGAAGGCCGGGATGGACACTGAAGCTTTCTTT
D gene: -
J gene: TRBJ1-1
clone size: -
V gene: TRBV6-5

CDR3 protein: CASSLWDRGDGYTF
CDR3 DNA: TGTGCCAGCAGCCTATGGGACAGGGGGGATGGCTACACCTTC
D gene: TRBD1
J gene: TRBJ1-2
clone size: once
V gene: TRBV9

CDR3 protein: CASSRWSGGSETQYF
CDR3 DNA: TGTGCCAGCAGCCGTTGGAGCGGGGGAAGCGAGACCCAGTACTTC
D gene: TRBD2
J gene: TRBJ2-5
clone size: -
V gene: TRBV5-6

CDR3 protein: CASSGRQGLNSPLHF
CDR3 DNA: TGTGCCAGCAGCGGGAGACAGGGATTAAATTCACCCCTCCACTTT
D gene: TRBD1
J gene: TRBJ1-6
clone size: -
V gene: TRBV9

CDR3 protein: CARMAPSYEQYF
CDR3 DNA: TGCGCCAGGATGGCGCCCTCCTACGAGCAGTACTTC
D gene: -
J gene: TRBJ2-7
clone size: -
V gene: TRBV5-1

CDR3 protein: CASSSEQIPNSPLHF
CDR3 DNA: TGTGCCAGCAGCTCCGAACAGATACCTAATTCACCCCTCCACTTT
D gene: -
J gene: TRBJ1-6
clone size: -
V gene: TRBV7-3

CDR3 protein: CASSQQGTGNQPQHF
CDR3 DNA: TGTGCCAGTAGTCAACAGGGGACGGGCAATCAGCCCCAGCATTTT
D gene: TRBD1
J gene: TRBJ1-5
clone size: -
V gene: TRBV19

CDR3 protein: CASSLGTSRPLHF
CDR3 DNA: TGTGCCAGCAGCTTAGGGACATCGCGACCCCTCCACTTT
D gene: -
J gene: TRBJ1-6
clone size: -
V gene: TRBV7-2

CDR3 protein: CASSAGSWVKTQYF
CDR3 DNA: TGTGCCAGCAGTGCCGGTAGCTGGGTGAAGACCCAGTACTTC
D gene: -
J gene: TRBJ2-5
clone size: -
V gene: TRBV27

CDR3 protein: CASSQTRALEGNEKLFF
CDR3 DNA: TGCGCCAGCAGCCAAACCCGGGCCCTTGAGGGAAATGAAAAACTGTTTTTT
D gene: -
J gene: TRBJ1-4
clone size: -
V gene: TRBV4-1

CDR3 protein: CSVGQPSGEQYF
CDR3 DNA: TGCAGCGTTGGTCAGCCCTCTGGCGAGCAGTACTTC
D gene: -
J gene: TRBJ2-7
clone size: -
V gene: TRBV29-1

CDR3 protein: CASIRTANTGELFF
CDR3 DNA: TGTGCCAGCATCAGGACGGCGAACACCGGGGAGCTGTTTTTT
D gene: -
J gene: TRBJ2-2
clone size: -
V gene: TRBV6-1

CDR3 protein: CATSRDWTKEETQYF
CDR3 DNA: TGTGCCACCAGCAGAGATTGGACTAAGGAGGAGACCCAGTACTTC
D gene: -
J gene: TRBJ2-5
clone size: -
V gene: TRBV15

CDR3 protein: CASSLSGSGEATRNEQFF
CDR3 DNA: TGTGCCAGCAGCTTAAGTGGCTCAGGGGAGGCTACACGGAATGAGCAGTTCTTC
D gene: -
J gene: TRBJ2-1
clone size: once
V gene: TRBV7-3